Below are 14 T cell receptor beta chains sequenced from a single sample in a study of blood T cell repertoires in COVID-19. The protocol was immunoSEQ multiplex PCR, while the TCRdb copy is restricted to in-frame clones and leaves out a portion. Of under 350,000 clones in the sample, around 87% were seen once. Sequencing was performed on peripheral blood. The origin of the receptors is a man between 18 and 29 years old with active or convalescent COVID-19.

The chain employs TRBV2 and TRBJ2-7, with 11 bases lining up with TRBD2. This CDR3 comprises 15 residues. After removal of 5 bases from V and 3 bases from J, the junction contained 6 bases not matched to a gene. Germline V CDR1 and CDR2: SNHLY, FYNNEI. In DNA form, the CDR3 reads TGTGCCAGCAGTAATTTCGGGACTAGCGGCTACGAGCAGTACTTC. Amino acids: CASSNFGTSGYEQYF.

This clone was picked up a small number of times. This chain joins TRBV19 and TRBJ2-5; unclear D gene. Germline V gene sequence: CDR1 LNHDA, CDR2 SQIVND (reference sequence). CDR3 length: 12 amino acids. V was cut by 5 bases and J by 7 bases, with 11 bases left in between. CDR3 loop: CASSVVLGTQYF. In DNA form, the CDR3 reads TGTGCCAGTAGTGTGGTTCTAGGGACCCAGTACTTC.

The chain couples TRBV12-3 or TRBV12-4 to TRBJ1-1; D is unresolved. The CDR3 covers 12 residues. V shed 6 bases and J shed 8 bases, with 13 bases lying between them. DNA for the CDR3: TGTGCCAGCAGACTAGGACCGGCGGAAGCTTTCTTT. Translated, it gives CASRLGPAEAFF.

The rearrangement uses TRBV24-1 and TRBJ2-7; 10 bases fit TRBD1. Germline values: CDR1 KGHDR, CDR2 SFDVKD. This CDR3 is 14 amino acids long. After removal of 2 bases from V and 5 bases from J, the junction contained 2 bases not matched to a gene. The CDR3 reads CATSDSGTGDEQYF. The CDR3 region has the DNA TGTGCCACCAGTGATTCCGGGACAGGGGACGAGCAGTACTTC.

The table lists this clone with a few counts. This chain uses TRBV7-9 with TRBJ2-2, with D perhaps matching TRBD1 (5 bases). The CDR3 totals 16 residues. CDR1 and CDR2 (germline): SEHNR, FQNEAQ (reference sequence). The CDR3 protein is CTSAPQGAGNTGELFF. CDR3 sequence (DNA): TGTACATCAGCCCCCCAAGGGGCAGGGAACACCGGGGAGCTGTTTTTT.

V and J are TRBV14 and TRBJ1-3, with D uncertain. Germline CDR1 and CDR2: SGHDN and FVKESK. V shed 1 base and J shed 0 bases, with 7 bases lying between them. CDR3 length equals 15 residues. The CDR3 reads CASSQVGFSGNTIYF. The DNA for the CDR3 is TGTGCCAGCAGCCAAGTGGGCTTCTCTGGAAACACCATATATTTT.

V usage is TRBV11-2 and J usage is TRBJ2-2; D ambiguous. Per the germline V gene, CDR1 is SGHAT and CDR2 is FQNNGV. Trimming cost V 1 base and J 5 bases, with 5 bases left between them. The CDR3 runs 13 residues. CDR3 nucleotides: TGTGCCAGCAGCTTAGGGCGGACCGGGGAGCTGTTTTTT. Translated: CASSLGRTGELFF.

The chain has TRBV6-1 and TRBJ1-1; 7 bases are shared with TRBD1. The V and J ends lost 3 bases and 2 bases, in that order; junction bases with no gene match: 6. Germline CDR1 is MNHNS and CDR2 is SASEGT. The CDR3 covers 15 residues. CDR3 DNA: TGTGCCAGCAGTGATACCGGGACAGACAACACTGAAGCTTTCTTT. Encoded protein: CASSDTGTDNTEAFF.

In the case of this clone: One junction end disagrees with the germline gene, perhaps due to a read error. The chain employs TRBV28 and TRBJ1-2; D is unclear. The germline V gene has CDR1 MDHEN and CDR2 SYDVKM. There are 12 residues in the CDR3. DNA for the CDR3: TGTGCAAGCAATCGGCAGGAATATGGCTACACCTTC. This encodes CASNRQEYGYTF.

The rearrangement links TRBV19 to TRBJ1-2; D uncertain. Germline CDR1 is LNHDA and CDR2 is SQIVND (reference sequence). The CDR3 has 15 amino acids. V was pared by 4 bases and J by 3 bases, with 15 bases between. The DNA of the CDR3 is TGTGCCAGTAGTAGAGTCGGCACCGGGGACTATGGCTACACCTTC. Amino acid sequence: CASSRVGTGDYGYTF.

The rearrangement links TRBV9 to TRBJ2-3; D unresolved. This CDR3 is built from 12 residues. Trimming shortened V by 3 bases and J by 5 bases, and 7 bases separated the two germline ends. The germline gives CDR1 SGDLS, CDR2 YYNGEE. CDR3 amino acids: CASSALLDTQYF. CDR3 DNA: TGTGCCAGCAGCGCCTTACTAGATACGCAGTATTTT.

This clone has more than one count but fewer than ten. The chain carries TRBV5-5 and TRBJ2-2; TRBD2 matches 9 bases. The CDR3 contains 14 residues. The germline V gene has CDR1 SGHKS and CDR2 YYEKEE (reference sequence). Trimming at V came to 6 bases and at J to 5 bases, leaving 5 bases not matched to a gene. The CDR3 loop reads CASNRLADTGELFF. For the CDR3, the DNA is TGTGCCAGCAACCGACTAGCGGATACCGGGGAGCTGTTTTTT. Combining the CDR3 with reference TRBV5-5 and TRBJ2-2 gives the whole variable domain DAGVTQSPTHLIKTRGQQVTLRCSPISGHKSVSWYQQVLGQGPQFIFQYYEKEERGRGNFPDRFSARQFPNYSSELNVNALLLGDSALYLCASNRLADTGELFFGEGSRLTVL.

V gene TRBV18 combines with J gene TRBJ1-2; D possibly corresponds to TRBD1 (6 bases). CDR3 length: 14 residues. V gave up 5 bases and J gave up 4 bases, with 14 bases separating them. Germline loops: CDR1 KGHSH, CDR2 LQKENI. The chain's CDR3 is CASSGGGVSYGYTF. Written as DNA, the CDR3 is TGTGCCAGCTCAGGGGGCGGAGTATCCTATGGCTACACCTTC.

This clone was observed a single time. The rearrangement joins TRBV5-4 to TRBJ1-2; 7 positions agree with TRBD1. The ends lost 3 bases at V and 8 bases at J; junction bases unmatched: 13. This CDR3 comprises 15 residues. Germline V lookup: CDR1 SGHNT, CDR2 YYREEE (reference sequence). Written as DNA, the CDR3 is TGTGCCAGCAGCTCCGATCGTGGACAGGTTATAGGCTACACCTTC. This gives the protein CASSSDRGQVIGYTF.